What follows is one TCR beta chain and its context. Antigen unknown. It was from approximately 20-30 mg of unsorted bulk tissue that RNA and DNA were co-extracted. With a constant-region primer, TCR beta cDNA was made from around 530 ng of total RNA. Libraries of TCR beta came from three nested multiplex PCR rounds with slightly modified ARM-PCR. The opening two PCR rounds, about 10 cycles each, paired TRBV1-TRBV30 forward primers with a C-beta reverse primer. Each CDR3 protein gets one entry after TCRdb re-called the multiplex PCR reads with MiXCR. Of about 30,000 distinct CDR3 sequences listed, about 71% were seen once; the top ten hold over 25%. The data derive from a study of tumor-infiltrating lymphocytes in primary liver carcinoma. As for the study in general: Lesions, classed as T1-T3 N0M0, spanned 4.2 to 10 cm across. Notes on the study in general: Relative to blood, tumors carried a significantly larger fraction of the repertoire in their top 250 clones (p = 0.039).

This CDR3 contains 14 residues. Germline V gene lookup returns CDR1 SGHNT and CDR2 YENEEA. The germline V and J ends were trimmed by 5 bases and 0 bases, with 10 bases remaining between them. The source of this sequence is a woman aged 25 to 45 with primary liver carcinoma and hepatitis B virus infection. Sequencing input: liver tumor tissue from sampling region 3. The subset here: tumor region T3, left-lateral pole. The chain employs TRBV11-3 and TRBJ1-1; the D is unclear. The CDR3 DNA reads as TGTGCCAGCAGCCCACAACAGATGAACACTGAAGCTTTCTTT. Encoded protein: CASSPQQMNTEAFF.